The source of this T cell receptor beta chain is a study of T cells in Graves' hyperthyroidism and ophthalmopathy. General study results and limits: Expanded thyroid clonotypes (above 0.001) were mostly also found in blood. In the analysis, a 13 V-J model separated ophthalmopathy from stable hyperthyroidism.

This clonotype is judged medium-sized. What it recognizes is unknown. RNA transcripts gave rise to amplified TCR beta CDR3 regions. TCR CDR3 regions were first amplified by RT-PCR with HTBI primers. One entry per CDR3 protein results from TCRdb running MiXCR on the multiplex PCR reads. Of approximately 100,000 distinct CDR3 sequences in the sample, roughly 44% are singletons; the top ten hold 26%. CDR3 length equals 13 residues. The J segment lost 6 bases and the V segment lost 6 bases, leaving 11 bases of the junction unmatched. CDR1 is DFQATT, CDR2 SNEGSKA, per germline (reference sequence). Diagnosis relied on clinical symptoms, serum thyroxine and TRAb, thyroid ultrasound and orbital computed tomography.

This TCR was sampled from a man aged 40-49 years with Graves' hyperthyroidism. The rearrangement links TRBV20-1 to TRBJ2-7, with 7 positions matching TRBD1. The sequenced sample consisted of blood. CDR3 loop: CSASPTGVGEQYF. As DNA, the CDR3 is TGCAGTGCCAGCCCCACAGGGGTGGGCGAGCAGTACTTC.